This is a list of T cell receptor beta chains from one sample in a study of T cell changes during pregnancy in multiple sclerosis. The data were produced by immunoSEQ multiplex PCR, yet TCRdb's version contains in-frame clones alone and is incomplete. The repertoire holds around 56,000 clones, with about nine tenths as singletons. Specimen: peripheral blood, collected after pregnancy. Receptors were obtained from a female donor with multiple sclerosis, enrolled in a pregnancy study. Each CDR3 is given with its conserved first and last residue. A D gene is named only where the DNA matches it firmly.

D,J,V,CDR3
TRBD2,TRBJ2-7,TRBV10-3,CAISEGGTRSPYEQYF
TRBD1,TRBJ1-6,TRBV11-1,CASSLRTGSNSPLHF
-,TRBJ2-5,TRBV29-1,CSVGSRGGWTQYF
TRBD1,TRBJ2-1,TRBV5-4,CASSARDRRYNEQFF
-,TRBJ2-1,TRBV10-3,CAISAGGDYNEQFF
-,TRBJ1-2,TRBV5-8,CASSLAVDKGGYGYTF
-,TRBJ1-2,TRBV2,CASSGTPRGGYTF
TRBD1,TRBJ1-1,TRBV10-3,CAISPGTGVTEAFF
-,TRBJ1-1,TRBV7-8,CASSPPRGAEAFF
TRBD1,TRBJ2-3,TRBV18,CASSKDRGTDTQYF
TRBD1,TRBJ2-3,TRBV7-2,CASSRDRVDTQYF
TRBD1,TRBJ2-3,TRBV5-4,CASSLQGGTDTQYF
TRBD2,TRBJ2-1,TRBV28,CASSSRHSGGDEQFF
-,TRBJ1-1,TRBV9,CASSVEGSEAFF
TRBD1,TRBJ2-3,TRBV9,CASSVAPQGAADTQYF
TRBD1,TRBJ1-2,TRBV7-2,CATRGGESAPKYGYTF